This entry is about one T cell receptor beta chain. No antigen is known for it. No clone much larger than this one lies a single base away; base qualities are absent. The receptor library was made with the immunoSEQ multiplex PCR assay. TCRdb retrieved this table from immuneACCESS and kept in-frame rearrangements only. Not all clones are present; in checked studies, unresolved V genes account for under half, and no reason is known for the remainder. The sample contains approximately 88,000 clones, around 96% of them found a single time. The ten top clones hold about 0.3% of the sample. V is cut by 1 base and J by 4 bases, and the space between the germline ends is 10 bases. CDR1 and CDR2 (LNHDA, SQIVND) derive from the germline V gene (reference sequence). The CDR3 runs 14 amino acids, cysteine and phenylalanine included. The retained sequence is limited to the CDR3, 42 bases, with the frame set at the first base.

These data are taken from a study of technical replicates of blood from four donors (dated by TCRdb to about 2017). The sample was T cells isolated from PBMCs. This sequence uses TRBV19 and TRBJ1-2; the D gene is perhaps TRBD1, from 5 matching bases. The receptor was derived from a human donor in good health. CDR3 reads: CASSIGGGVYGYTF. At the DNA level, the sequence is TGTGCCAGTAGTATAGGGGGGGGAGTCTATGGCTACACCTTC.